Shown below are 25 T cell receptor beta chains from a single sample sequenced in a study of T cell responses to AZD1222 COVID-19 vaccine. TCRdb's copy holds only in-frame clones and misses some; the assay was immunoSEQ multiplex PCR. The repertoire has about 150,000 clones, 90% of them found once; the top ten carry 1.8%. This specimen was peripheral blood, taken on day 0 of AZD1222 vaccination. The receptors shown here come from an adult in good health.

The genes are TRBV11-2 and TRBJ2-2; 14 bases are shared with TRBD2. The CDR3 spans 17 residues. V shed 5 bases, J shed 5 bases, and the junction held 7 bases outside the gene matches. Germline CDR1 reads SGHAT; CDR2 reads FQNNGV. The CDR3 nucleotides are TGTGCCAGCAGCACCGGGACTAGCGGGAGCCTTACCGGGGAGCTGTTTTTT. This encodes CASSTGTSGSLTGELFF. The full variable domain, completed using reference TRBV11-2 and TRBJ2-2, is EAGVAQSPRYKIIEKRQSVAFWCNPISGHATLYWYQQILGQGPKLLIQFQNNGVVDDSQLPKDRFSAERLKGVDSTLKIQPAKLEDSAVYLCASSTGTSGSLTGELFFGEGSRLTVL.

This chain uses TRBV27 with TRBJ2-5; 7 bases align to TRBD2. After removal of 7 bases from V and 3 bases from J, the junction contained 11 bases not matched to a gene. The CDR3 runs 15 residues. Germline V gene lookup returns CDR1 MNHEY and CDR2 SMNVEV (reference sequence). CDR3 nucleotide sequence: TGTGCCAGCAATGGGGAGGGAGCGGGGAAAGAGACCCAGTACTTC. It translates to CASNGEGAGKETQYF.

CDR3 protein: CASSLVGMAAFF. CDR3 DNA sequence: TGTGCCAGCAGTTTAGTGGGGATGGCAGCTTTCTTT. The gene calls are TRBV12-3 or TRBV12-4 and TRBJ1-1, with D hard to call. The CDR3 is made up of 12 amino acids. Trimming stripped 1 base from V and 10 bases from J, with 10 bases between.

The chain employs TRBV3-1 (or the pseudogene TRBV3-2) and TRBJ2-3; D may be TRBD1 (5 bases). The CDR3 is 15 residues long. V was cut by 0 bases and J by 6 bases, with 13 bases left in between. Per germline, CDR1 LGHDT and CDR2 YNNKEL (reference sequence). CDR3 sequence (DNA): TGTGCCAGCAGCCAAGAGCCCTTGGGGCGTGATACGCAGTATTTT. Amino acids: CASSQEPLGRDTQYF.

This clone was detected only once. The J gene is TRBJ2-3, the V gene TRBV7-8; 9 bases map to TRBD2. CDR3 length equals 16 residues. The germline gives CDR1 SGHVS, CDR2 FQNEAQ. Germline trimming cut 4 bases from V and 1 base from J; bases unmatched to any gene: 6. The CDR3 spells CASSSRTSERTDTQYF. The CDR3, as DNA: TGTGCCAGCAGCTCCCGGACTAGCGAACGCACAGATACGCAGTATTTT.

This clone was found once. The J gene is TRBJ2-7, the V gene TRBV4-1, with 10 nucleotides matching TRBD1. V was clipped by 1 base and J by 3 bases; unmatched bases: 9. The CDR3 totals 17 residues. Germline CDR1 is MGHRA and CDR2 is YSYEKL. CDR3 in amino acids: CASSQARTGGSYYEQYF. Written as DNA, the CDR3 is TGCGCCAGCAGCCAAGCCCGGACAGGGGGAAGCTACTACGAGCAGTACTTC.

The chain combines TRBV6-6 with TRBJ1-6, with no clear D. There are 11 residues in the CDR3. In germline, CDR1 is MNHNY, CDR2 SVGAGI (reference sequence). The V and J ends lost 5 bases and 13 bases respectively, with 9 bases between them. For the CDR3, the DNA is TGTGCCAGCAGTCCGGATGAGCCCCTCCACTTT. It yields the protein CASSPDEPLHF.

The rearrangement links TRBV5-1 to TRBJ2-2; 8 nucleotides match TRBD1. J gave up 5 bases and V 2 bases, and 5 bases lay outside the gene matches. Germline V lookup: CDR1 SGHRS, CDR2 YFSETQ. CDR3 length equals 15 residues. The CDR3 DNA follows: TGCGCCAGCAGCTTTAAGGGGACAGGAACCGGGGAGCTGTTTTTT. Translating it yields CASSFKGTGTGELFF. The full variable domain, rest sourced from reference TRBV5-1 and TRBJ2-2, is KAGVTQTPRYLIKTRGQQVTLSCSPISGHRSVSWYQQTPGQGLQFLFEYFSETQRNKGNFPGRFSGRQFSNSRSEMNVSTLELGDSALYLCASSFKGTGTGELFFGEGSRLTVL.

This clone was observed a handful of times. This CDR3 is CASSQAAYSPLHF. The CDR3 DNA sequence: TGTGCCAGCAGCCAAGCGGCTTATTCACCCCTCCACTTT. This rearrangement joins TRBV11-2 to TRBJ1-6, with D uncertain. The CDR3 spans 13 residues. Trimming stripped 5 bases from V and 8 bases from J, with 10 bases between. Germline-derived CDR1 and CDR2 are SGHAT and FQNNGV.

V and J are TRBV27 and TRBJ2-7; D is uncertain. Germline V gene data show CDR1 as MNHEY and CDR2 as SMNVEV (reference sequence). This CDR3 spans 11 amino acids. The ends were cut back, 3 bases at V and 2 bases at J, with 2 bases in the middle. The CDR3 sequence: CASSFAYEQYF. CDR3 bases: TGTGCCAGCAGTTTCGCCTACGAGCAGTACTTC.

The chain combines TRBV4-3 with TRBJ1-6; D is unclear. V was clipped by 4 bases and J by 5 bases, with 9 bases between them. Germline V CDR1 and CDR2: LGHNA, YSLEER. The CDR3 has 14 amino acids. The CDR3 protein is CASSPGIDNSPLHF. The CDR3 DNA sequence: TGCGCCAGCAGCCCCGGAATCGATAATTCACCCCTCCACTTT.

The chain joins TRBV11-2 to TRBJ1-5; no clear D gene. The germline gives CDR1 SGHAT, CDR2 FQNNGV. The CDR3 runs 17 residues. The V gene lost 4 bases and the J gene lost 1 base, with 17 bases spanning the gap. In DNA, the CDR3 is TGTGCCAGCAGCTCAAAGGTCGGGGTTGGGAGCAATCAGCCCCAGCATTTT. Translation: CASSSKVGVGSNQPQHF. Variable domain in full (rest from reference TRBV11-2 and TRBJ1-5): EAGVAQSPRYKIIEKRQSVAFWCNPISGHATLYWYQQILGQGPKLLIQFQNNGVVDDSQLPKDRFSAERLKGVDSTLKIQPAKLEDSAVYLCASSSKVGVGSNQPQHFGDGTRLSIL.

This chain uses TRBV6-5 with TRBJ1-1; no clear D gene. The CDR3 sequence is 12 residues long. From germline, CDR1 is MNHEY and CDR2 SVGAGI. The V gene lost 8 bases and the J gene lost 1 base, with 8 bases spanning the gap. CDR3 sequence reads: CASSRTNTEAFF. DNA of the CDR3: TGTGCCAGCTCGAGAACGAACACTGAAGCTTTCTTT.

The chain links TRBV21-1 to TRBJ1-2. TRBV21-1 is shown as a pseudogene. The CDR3 contains 13 residues. This chain's CDR3 is CASSKGRIYGYTF. In nucleotides, the CDR3 is TGTGCCAGCAGCAAAGGGCGGATCTATGGCTACACCTTC.

V is TRBV19 and J is TRBJ2-2, with 7 bases lining up with TRBD1. CDR3 size: 15 residues. Germline trimming cut 3 bases from V and 4 bases from J; bases unmatched to any gene: 5. Germline-derived CDR1 and CDR2 are LNHDA and SQIVND (reference sequence). CDR3 sequence (DNA): TGTGCCAGTAGTATTAAAGGGGGCGGCACCGGGGAGCTGTTTTTT. It specifies CASSIKGGGTGELFF.

The chain uses TRBV7-9 and TRBJ2-5; 10 nucleotides agree with TRBD2. Per the germline V gene, CDR1 is SEHNR and CDR2 is FQNEAQ (reference sequence). Losses at the gene ends were 1 base for V and 5 bases for J; bases not matched to a gene: 10. This CDR3 has 17 amino acids. CDR3 loop: CASSLEILAGVYETQYF. In nucleotides, the CDR3 is TGTGCCAGCAGCTTAGAGATTCTAGCGGGAGTTTATGAGACCCAGTACTTC.

This chain uses TRBV18 with TRBJ2-7, with D possibly TRBD2 on 5 matching bases. The CDR3 length is 15 residues. V lost 1 base, J lost 7 bases, and 17 bases lay in between. Looked up from germline, CDR1 is KGHSH and CDR2 is LQKENI. CDR3 loop: CASSPQSGGTGEQYF. The CDR3, as DNA: TGTGCCAGCTCACCACAGTCAGGAGGAACGGGTGAGCAGTACTTC.

The chain employs TRBV4-3 and TRBJ2-1; 7 bases map to TRBD2. The CDR3 has 15 amino acids. The V and J ends lost 1 base and 5 bases, in that order; junction bases with no gene match: 5. Germline loops: CDR1 LGHNA, CDR2 YSLEER. The CDR3 DNA reads TGCGCCAGCAGCCAAGCCCTAGCGGACCACAATGAGCAGTTCTTC. It codes for CASSQALADHNEQFF.

The count of this clone is one. J is TRBJ1-6 and V is TRBV27; D remains unclear. CDR3 length: 14 amino acids. V gave up 7 bases and J gave up 0 bases, with 7 bases separating them. Looked up from germline, CDR1 is MNHEY and CDR2 is SMNVEV (reference sequence). CDR3 coding DNA: TGTGCCAGCACTTCGAGCTCCTATAATTCACCCCTCCACTTT. Protein: CASTSSSYNSPLHF.

The chain carries TRBV7-8 and TRBJ1-3, with no clear D. The germline CDR1 and CDR2 sequences are SGHVS and FQNEAQ. This CDR3 contains 16 residues. V was clipped by 4 bases and J by 5 bases, with 18 bases between them. CDR3 bases: TGTGCCAGCAGCTACCGGTTTGCGGCGGAAAGAAACACCATATATTTT. Residues: CASSYRFAAERNTIYF.

The chain's CDR3 is CAWSGTGGQPQHF. The DNA of the CDR3 is TGTGCCTGGAGTGGGACAGGGGGGCAGCCCCAGCATTTT. The rearrangement links TRBV30 to TRBJ1-5, with TRBD1 matching over 10 bases. This CDR3 spans 13 amino acids. Trimming at V came to 1 base and at J to 7 bases, leaving 1 base not matched to a gene. Germline CDR1 GTSNPN, CDR2 SVGIG (reference sequence).

The chain couples TRBV5-4 to TRBJ2-3; D is unclear. V was trimmed by 4 bases and J by 6 bases, leaving 12 bases between them. From germline, CDR1 is SGHNT and CDR2 YYREEE (reference sequence). This CDR3 has 13 residues. The DNA of the CDR3 is TGTGCCAGCAGCCCTCAACAGTTCGATACGCAGTATTTT. Translation: CASSPQQFDTQYF.

This chain joins TRBV7-9 and TRBJ2-7, with 11 bases matching TRBD2. Trimming took 4 bases from V and 8 from J; bases not matched to a gene: 7. Germline CDR1 SEHNR, CDR2 FQNEAQ (reference sequence). The CDR3 totals 14 residues. The CDR3 bases are TGTGCCAGCAGCTCACAGGGACTAGCGGATCAGCAGTACTTC. The encoded protein is CASSSQGLADQQYF.

V is TRBV7-8 and J is TRBJ1-2; no clear D. This CDR3 spans 12 amino acids. The germline V gene has CDR1 SGHVS and CDR2 FQNEAQ. Trimming took 1 base from V and 5 from J, leaving 5 bases between them. CDR3 residues: CASSLDYYGYTF. The CDR3 coding sequence is TGTGCCAGCAGCTTAGATTATTATGGCTACACCTTC.

The V gene is TRBV27, the J gene TRBJ1-1; no firm D call. The CDR3 covers 11 residues. Trimming took 2 bases from V and 6 from J, leaving 4 bases between them. Germline V lookup: CDR1 MNHEY, CDR2 SMNVEV (reference sequence). In DNA form, the CDR3 reads TGTGCCAGCAGTTTAGGGGCTGAAGCTTTCTTT. Translated: CASSLGAEAFF.